This is a list of T cell receptor beta chains from one sample in a study of neurological immune-mediated disorders. One entry per CDR3 protein results from TCRdb running MiXCR on the 5' RACE reads. The sample consists of about 58,000 distinct CDR3 sequences, around 3.4% of them appearing once. Input material: PBMCs. Receptors originate from a woman aged 60-75 years with multiple sclerosis. The CDR3 runs from the conserved cysteine through the conserved F or W.

>TRBV29-1|TRBJ2-1
CSVDGTTSSLGSSYNEQFF
>TRBV7-2|TRBJ2-3
CASSRSIYSLVTQYF
>TRBV4-3|TRBJ1-2
CASSQDWIERYGYTF
>TRBV29-1|TRBJ2-1
CSVEDGRYNEQFF
>TRBV12-3/TRBV12-4|TRBJ1-2
CASSWDAGYGYTF
>TRBV25-1|TRBJ1-4
CASTGYGEKLFF
>TRBV5-1|TRBJ2-7
CASRVGGFPPYEQYF
>TRBV7-2|TRBJ2-2
CASSFYGGMAGELFF
>TRBV19|TRBJ1-5
CASQGFRGQPQHF
>TRBV7-2|TRBJ2-1
CASSLSPYQVQFF
>TRBV4-3|TRBJ2-3
CASSQEMQQGNTQYF
>TRBV7-9|TRBJ1-2
CASSSTRTASWYGYTF
>TRBV7-8|TRBJ2-1
CASSLAGGLSYNEQFF
>TRBV3-1|TRBJ2-7
CASSQGAYEQYF
>TRBV29-1|TRBJ2-1
CSARTGGDEQFF